The 24 T cell receptor beta chains presented below share a single source sample, sequenced in a study of cytomegalovirus exposure and HLA in healthy donors. Vbeta (60) and Jbeta (13) primers were used in the PCR. Libraries were prepared by immunoSEQ multiplex PCR; TCRdb keeps only in-frame clonotypes and omits some of them. The sample lists some 140,000 clones; roughly 78% were seen once. What was sequenced was PBMCs. Receptor source: a man aged 40-50 years in good health and CMV-seropositive.

This clone was seen more than once but under ten times. The chain combines TRBV6-5 with TRBJ2-1; 7 bases line up with TRBD2. Trimming removed 2 bases from V and 6 bases from J; junction bases left unmatched: 10. CDR1 MNHEY and CDR2 SVGAGI come from the germline V gene. This CDR3 has 16 residues. This CDR3 is CASSYPKTSPRNEQFF. CDR3 sequence (DNA): TGTGCCAGCAGTTACCCAAAGACTAGCCCCCGCAATGAGCAGTTCTTC.

The V gene is TRBV27, the J gene TRBJ2-7; 10 bases map to TRBD1. Germline V lookup: CDR1 MNHEY, CDR2 SMNVEV (reference sequence). This CDR3 spans 16 amino acids. Trimming removed 5 bases from V and 2 bases from J; junction bases left unmatched: 9. The CDR3 nucleotides are TGTGCCAGCAGTCTCACCGGGACAGGGGTCCCCTACGAGCAGTACTTC. This translates into CASSLTGTGVPYEQYF.

This chain links TRBV19 with TRBJ2-3, with TRBD2 as a possible D gene (6 bases). Germline V gives CDR1 LNHDA, CDR2 SQIVND (reference sequence). The CDR3 length is 14 residues. The ends were cut back, 10 bases at V and 5 bases at J, with 19 bases in the middle. The CDR3 is CAISRGGAEDTQYF. For the CDR3, the DNA is TGTGCCATTTCTCGGGGAGGAGCGGAAGATACGCAGTATTTT.

The chain couples TRBV30 to TRBJ1-2, with TRBD1 matching 7 bases. Unmatched junction bases numbered 10, after V lost 1 base and J lost 8 bases. The CDR3 contains 14 residues. CDR1 GTSNPN and CDR2 SVGIG come from the germline V gene (reference sequence). CDR3 loop: CAWSARQGWEGYTF. CDR3 DNA sequence: TGTGCCTGGAGTGCCAGACAGGGTTGGGAGGGCTACACCTTC.

This clone showed up just once. The V gene is TRBV6-6, the J gene TRBJ2-7; 9 nucleotides agree with TRBD1. CDR1 and CDR2 (germline): MNHNY, SVGAGI (reference sequence). The V segment lost 6 bases and the J segment 2 bases; nucleotides outside the gene matches: 2. The CDR3 consists of 13 residues. CDR3 residues: CASSGDRAYEQYF. In nucleotides, the CDR3 is TGTGCCAGCAGCGGGGACAGGGCCTACGAGCAGTACTTC.

The V call is TRBV29-1, the J call TRBJ2-7, with 14 bases fitting TRBD2. Germline-derived CDR1 and CDR2 are SQVTM and ANQGSEA. V gave up 6 bases and J gave up 1 base; unmatched junction bases: 5. This CDR3 contains 15 residues. The CDR3 DNA is TGCAGCGTCGAGGGGACTAGCGGGAGTTCCTACGAGCAGTACTTC. As protein: CSVEGTSGSSYEQYF.

A word on this clone: The same CDR3 can be traced to other DNA sequences in this sample. The V call is TRBV29-1, the J call TRBJ2-3; 9 positions agree with TRBD1. The J segment lost 1 base and the V segment lost 1 base, leaving 0 bases of the junction unmatched. Germline V gives CDR1 SQVTM, CDR2 ANQGSEA. The CDR3 sequence is 14 residues long. The CDR3, as DNA: TGCAGCGTTGAAGGGACAGGGGGCACAGATACGCAGTATTTT. Its translation is CSVEGTGGTDTQYF.

The rearrangement links TRBV10-1 to TRBJ2-5; 7 bases align to TRBD2. Looked up from germline, CDR1 is WNHNN and CDR2 is SYGVQD (reference sequence). J lost 5 bases, V lost 4 bases, and 7 bases had no gene match. This CDR3 is 14 amino acids long. This CDR3 reads CASSGGGLGETQYF. In nucleotides, the CDR3 is TGCGCCAGCAGTGGCGGGGGACTTGGCGAGACCCAGTACTTC.

Notes on this clone: The junction does not match germline at one end; this may be a read error. The chain recombines TRBV25-1 with TRBJ2-1, with a weak D call TRBD2 (5 bases). This CDR3 has 17 amino acids. Germline V lookup: CDR1 MGHDK, CDR2 SYGVNS. The CDR3 here is CASSEYEGRSSYSEQFF. The CDR3 DNA is TGTGCCAGCAGTGAATATGAGGGCCGAAGCTCCTACAGTGAGCAGTTCTTC. Drawing the rest from reference TRBV25-1 and TRBJ2-1, the complete variable domain is EADIYQTPRYLVIGTGKKITLECSQTMGHDKMYWYQQDPGMELHLIHYSYGVNSTEKGDLSSESTVSRIRTEHFPLTLESARPSHTSQYLCASSEYEGRSSYSEQFFGPGTRLTVL.

The J gene is TRBJ1-1, the V gene TRBV25-1; perhaps TRBD1 as D (5 bases). This CDR3 has 14 amino acids. The ends were cut back, 1 base at V and 5 bases at J, with 11 bases in the middle. Germline CDR1 is MGHDK and CDR2 is SYGVNS. In DNA, the CDR3 is TGTGCCAGCAGTGAATTTGGGGGGGAGACTGAAGCTTTCTTT. Its protein is CASSEFGGETEAFF.

The chain joins TRBV18 to TRBJ1-2; D is unresolved. Deletions cut 2 bases from V and 0 bases from J, with 13 bases between. The CDR3 contains 16 residues. Germline CDR1 reads KGHSH; CDR2 reads LQKENI. CDR3 sequence: CASSPSPAGANYGYTF. The CDR3 bases are TGTGCCAGCTCACCAAGCCCAGCCGGGGCTAACTATGGCTACACCTTC.

V usage is TRBV7-3 and J usage is TRBJ1-6; the D gene is possibly TRBD1 (5 bases). Germline values: CDR1 SGHTA, CDR2 FQGTGA. This CDR3 spans 14 amino acids. V was clipped by 2 bases and J by 9 bases, with 11 bases between them. CDR3 DNA sequence: TGTGCCAGCAGCTTACATGCCCAGGGTTCACCCCTCCACTTT. Protein product: CASSLHAQGSPLHF.

The V call is TRBV27, the J call TRBJ1-1; 8 nucleotides line up with TRBD1. Germline CDR1 and CDR2: MNHEY and SMNVEV (reference sequence). CDR3 size: 14 residues. V lost 3 bases to trimming and J lost 11 bases; unmatched junction nucleotides: 11. The CDR3 region is CASSFSDRAMGAFF. As DNA, the CDR3 is TGTGCCAGCAGTTTTTCGGACAGGGCCATGGGGGCTTTCTTT.

The chain recombines TRBV7-9 with TRBJ2-3; D is perhaps TRBD2 (5 bases). CDR3 size: 17 residues. V shed 1 base and J shed 4 bases, with 18 bases lying between them. Per germline, CDR1 SEHNR and CDR2 FQNEAQ (reference sequence). For the CDR3, the DNA is TGTGCCAGCAGCTTAGGGACCTCCCCGGTCGGGGCAGATACGCAGTATTTT. This translates into CASSLGTSPVGADTQYF. The full variable domain, with the rest looked up from reference TRBV7-9 and TRBJ2-3, is DTGVSQNPRHKITKRGQNVTFRCDPISEHNRLYWYRQTLGQGPEFLTYFQNEAQLEKSRLLSDRFSAERPKGSFSTLEIQRTEQGDSAMYLCASSLGTSPVGADTQYFGPGTRLTVL.

The chain recombines TRBV6-1 with TRBJ1-5, with a weak D call TRBD1 (6 bases). This CDR3 contains 17 residues. CDR1 MNHNS and CDR2 SASEGT come from the germline V gene. V shed 1 base and J shed 3 bases, with 16 bases lying between them. The CDR3 nucleotides are TGTGCCAGCAGTGAAGGGGAGGGGGAGGCCCCCAATCAGCCCCAGCATTTT. Translating it yields CASSEGEGEAPNQPQHF.

This clone was detected only a few times. The rearrangement joins TRBV21-1 to TRBJ2-7; the listed D gene, TRBD2, was not tested against the DNA. TRBV21-1 is assigned pseudogene status. The CDR3 loop spans 15 amino acids. The CDR3 protein is CASTKGTSGVTEQYF. CDR3 DNA: TGTGCCAGCACCAAAGGGACTAGCGGGGTTACTGAGCAGTACTTC.

The chain couples TRBV28 to TRBJ2-7; unclear D gene. This CDR3 contains 13 residues. Between the trimmed V and J ends, which lost 3 bases and 9 bases, there was a span of 15 bases. Germline loops: CDR1 MDHEN, CDR2 SYDVKM. The CDR3 region is CASSFQQSVVQYF. Written as DNA, the CDR3 is TGTGCCAGCAGTTTCCAACAGTCGGTTGTGCAGTACTTC.

This clone has only one observation. The J gene is TRBJ1-5, the V gene TRBV10-1; a weak D match, TRBD1 (6 bases). Germline V CDR1 and CDR2: WNHNN, SYGVQD (reference sequence). There are 13 residues in the CDR3. Trimming removed 6 bases at V and 1 base at J, with 7 bases between. The CDR3 DNA reads TGCGCCAGCAGCCAGGGGAGCAATCAGCCCCAGCATTTT. Its protein is CASSQGSNQPQHF.

This chain links TRBV29-1 with TRBJ2-2; 11 nucleotides agree with TRBD1. V shed 1 base, J shed 3 bases, and the junction held 13 bases outside the gene matches. The CDR3 totals 19 residues. CDR1 and CDR2 (germline): SQVTM, ANQGSEA. CDR3 amino acids: CSVEGGGTGGRWYTGELFF. CDR3 nucleotide sequence: TGCAGCGTTGAAGGGGGTGGGACAGGGGGTAGGTGGTACACCGGGGAGCTGTTTTTT.

This chain connects TRBV10-3 to TRBJ2-7, with 10 nucleotides matching TRBD2. Trimming took 4 bases from V and 0 from J; bases not matched to a gene: 9. Germline V gene lookup returns CDR1 ENHRY and CDR2 SYGVKD. CDR3 length: 17 amino acids. CDR3 sequence reads: CAISGPLAGASSYEQYF. Here the CDR3 DNA reads TGTGCCATCAGTGGCCCTCTAGCGGGAGCGTCCTCCTACGAGCAGTACTTC.

This clone has just a few counts. V usage is TRBV7-9 and J usage is TRBJ2-7; D might be TRBD2 (5 bases). Per the germline V gene, CDR1 is SEHNR and CDR2 is FQNEAQ (reference sequence). V shed 7 bases and J shed 0 bases, with 13 bases lying between them. The CDR3 sequence is 14 residues long. The CDR3 loop reads CASTLSAPSYEQYF. The DNA for the CDR3 is TGTGCCAGCACCCTTAGCGCCCCCTCCTACGAGCAGTACTTC.

This chain uses TRBV13 with TRBJ2-7, with D perhaps TRBD1 (6 bases). The V end lost 8 bases, the J end lost 8 bases, and 16 bases lay between the germline ends. Germline CDR1 PRHDT, CDR2 FYEKMQ (reference sequence). The CDR3 is made up of 12 amino acids. This CDR3 is CASRLLQGKQYF. The DNA for the CDR3 is TGTGCCAGCCGACTTTTACAGGGAAAGCAGTACTTC.

J is TRBJ1-3 and V is TRBV18; maybe TRBD1 (6 bases). The germline V and J ends were trimmed by 4 bases and 0 bases, with 13 bases remaining between them. Germline V gives CDR1 KGHSH, CDR2 LQKENI. CDR3 length: 16 amino acids. The CDR3 sequence is CASSLLGQRSGNTIYF. DNA for the CDR3: TGTGCCAGCTCACTTCTAGGACAGCGCTCTGGAAACACCATATATTTT.

This rearrangement joins TRBV6-1 to TRBJ2-6; 10 bases are a match to TRBD1. The CDR3 consists of 16 residues. The germline V gene has CDR1 MNHNS and CDR2 SASEGT. Trimming cost V 4 bases and J 0 bases; bases outside gene matches: 0. The CDR3 region is CASSGTGGSGANVLTF. For the CDR3, the DNA is TGTGCCAGCAGTGGGACAGGGGGCTCTGGGGCCAACGTCCTGACTTTC.